The clone carrying this T cell receptor beta chain was counted a single time. Per the authors' pipeline: Nucleated cell counts were estimated from reference gene primer amplification. Some clones are missing from TCRdb's copy, which holds only in-frame ones; the method was immunoSEQ multiplex PCR. Clone size and V and J calls were adopted from that table, with D and trimming inferred from the DNA. The sample records about 480,000 clones, 88% being singletons. The entry originates in a study of blood T cell repertoires in COVID-19. Adults between about 18 and 89 years of age took part from fewer than 30 US areas. Cohort assignment relied on participant-reported clinical history. What the recovered Cohort 3 donors had was two negative PCRs, clearance, or symptom resolution. With V trimmed by 4 bases and J by 5 bases, 11 bases remained unmatched. The CDR3 length is 15 residues. Germline V CDR1 and CDR2: SGHNT, YYREEE (reference sequence).

The clonotype originates from a woman aged 40 to 50 who had recovered from COVID-19. The chain recombines TRBV5-4 with TRBJ2-7; TRBD2 matches at 8 bases. The source material was PBMCs or T cells enriched from blood (not recorded which). This chain's CDR3 is CASSPAGAARHEQYF. CDR3 coding DNA: TGTGCCAGCAGCCCAGCGGGAGCGGCCCGTCACGAGCAGTACTTC. Full variable domain (remainder filled in from reference TRBV5-4 and TRBJ2-7): ETGVTQSPTHLIKTRGQQVTLRCSSQSGHNTVSWYQQALGQGPQFIFQYYREEENGRGNFPPRFSGLQFPNYSSELNVNALELDDSALYLCASSPAGAARHEQYFGPGTRLTVT.